The source of this T cell receptor (beta chain) is a study of T cell responses to AZD1222 COVID-19 vaccine. Profiling relied on immunoSEQ multiplex PCR, and the TCRdb table lists in-frame clones only, not all of them. The repertoire includes some 110,000 clones, roughly 87% of them detected once, and 7.5% to 8% sits in the top ten. There are 12 residues in the CDR3. Germline CDR1 reads MNHEY; CDR2 reads SMNVEV (reference sequence). The V end was cut by 2 bases, the J end by 3 bases, with 5 bases between. The source material was peripheral blood, sampled on day 0 of AZD1222 vaccination. The receptor was isolated from an adult in good health. The chain employs TRBV27 and TRBJ2-7; D is perhaps TRBD1 or TRBD2 (5 bases each). CDR3: CASSLGGYEQYF. The CDR3 region has the DNA TGTGCCAGCAGTTTAGGGGGCTACGAGCAGTACTTC.